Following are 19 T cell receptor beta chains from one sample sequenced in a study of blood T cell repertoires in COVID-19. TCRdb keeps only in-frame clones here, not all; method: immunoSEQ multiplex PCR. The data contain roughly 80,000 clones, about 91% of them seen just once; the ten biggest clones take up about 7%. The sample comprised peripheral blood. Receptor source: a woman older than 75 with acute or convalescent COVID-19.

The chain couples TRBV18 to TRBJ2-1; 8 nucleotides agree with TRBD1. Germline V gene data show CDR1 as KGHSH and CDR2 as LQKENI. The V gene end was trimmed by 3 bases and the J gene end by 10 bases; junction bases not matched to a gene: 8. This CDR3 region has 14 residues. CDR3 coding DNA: TGTGCCAGCTCACCGCAGGGGGCATCACAAGAGCAGTTCTTC. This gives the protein CASSPQGASQEQFF.

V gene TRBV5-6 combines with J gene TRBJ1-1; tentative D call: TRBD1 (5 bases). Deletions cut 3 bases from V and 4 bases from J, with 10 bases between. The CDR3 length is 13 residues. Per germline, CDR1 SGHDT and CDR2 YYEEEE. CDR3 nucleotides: TGTGCCAGCAGCTCTCAGGGTGGCACTGAAGCTTTCTTT. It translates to CASSSQGGTEAFF.

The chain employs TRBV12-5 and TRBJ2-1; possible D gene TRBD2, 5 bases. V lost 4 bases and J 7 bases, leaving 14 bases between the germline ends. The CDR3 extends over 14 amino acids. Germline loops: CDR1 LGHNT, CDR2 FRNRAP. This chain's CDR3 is CASGSEGSPNEQFF. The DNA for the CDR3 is TGTGCTAGTGGTTCAGAGGGCTCTCCTAATGAGCAGTTCTTC.

CDR3 sequence reads: CASREGQGDTEAFF. CDR3 DNA: TGTGCCAGTAGGGAGGGACAGGGGGACACTGAAGCTTTCTTT. The chain links TRBV19 to TRBJ1-1; TRBD1 aligns across 11 bases. CDR1 is LNHDA, CDR2 SQIVND, per germline (reference sequence). V shed 6 bases and J 3 bases; nucleotides not matched to a gene: 3. The CDR3 contains 14 residues.

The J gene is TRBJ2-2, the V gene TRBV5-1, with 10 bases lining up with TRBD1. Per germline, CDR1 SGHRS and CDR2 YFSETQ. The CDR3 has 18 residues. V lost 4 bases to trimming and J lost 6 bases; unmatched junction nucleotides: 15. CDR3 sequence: CASSIPGTGATFAGELFF. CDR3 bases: TGCGCCAGCAGCATCCCCGGGACAGGGGCAACTTTTGCCGGGGAGCTGTTTTTT.

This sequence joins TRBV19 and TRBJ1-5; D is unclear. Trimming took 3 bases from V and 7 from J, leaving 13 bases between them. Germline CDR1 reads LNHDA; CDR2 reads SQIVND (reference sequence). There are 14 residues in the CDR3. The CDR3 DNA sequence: TGTGCCAGTAGTATGAACCCATCGGGACAGCCCCAGCATTTT. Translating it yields CASSMNPSGQPQHF.

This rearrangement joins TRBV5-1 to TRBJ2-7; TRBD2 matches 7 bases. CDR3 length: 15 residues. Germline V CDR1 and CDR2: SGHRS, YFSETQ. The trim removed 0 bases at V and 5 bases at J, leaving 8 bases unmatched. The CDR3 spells CASSLDPRTRDEQYF. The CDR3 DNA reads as TGCGCCAGCAGCTTGGACCCTCGGACTAGAGACGAGCAGTACTTC.

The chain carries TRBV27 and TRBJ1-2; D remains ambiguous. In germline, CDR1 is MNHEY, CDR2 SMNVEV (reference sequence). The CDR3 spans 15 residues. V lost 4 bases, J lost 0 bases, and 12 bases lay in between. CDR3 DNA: TGTGCCAGCAGTTCTTCCGGGAACCCTAACTATGGCTACACCTTC. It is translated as CASSSSGNPNYGYTF.

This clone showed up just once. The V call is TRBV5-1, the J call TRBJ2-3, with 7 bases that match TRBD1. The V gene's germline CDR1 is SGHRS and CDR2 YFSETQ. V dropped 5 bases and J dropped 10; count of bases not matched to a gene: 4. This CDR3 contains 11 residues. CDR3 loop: CASREGQSQYF. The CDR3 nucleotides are TGCGCCAGCAGAGAGGGACAGTCGCAGTATTTT.

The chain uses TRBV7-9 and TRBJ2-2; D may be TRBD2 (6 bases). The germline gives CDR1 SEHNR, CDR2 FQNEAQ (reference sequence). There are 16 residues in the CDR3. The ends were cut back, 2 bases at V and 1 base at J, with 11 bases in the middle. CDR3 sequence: CASSLTAGQNTGELFF. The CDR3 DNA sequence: TGTGCCAGCAGCTTAACGGCGGGGCAGAACACCGGGGAGCTGTTTTTT. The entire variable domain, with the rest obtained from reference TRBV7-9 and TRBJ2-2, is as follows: DTGVSQNPRHKITKRGQNVTFRCDPISEHNRLYWYRQTLGQGPEFLTYFQNEAQLEKSRLLSDRFSAERPKGSFSTLEIQRTEQGDSAMYLCASSLTAGQNTGELFFGEGSRLTVL.

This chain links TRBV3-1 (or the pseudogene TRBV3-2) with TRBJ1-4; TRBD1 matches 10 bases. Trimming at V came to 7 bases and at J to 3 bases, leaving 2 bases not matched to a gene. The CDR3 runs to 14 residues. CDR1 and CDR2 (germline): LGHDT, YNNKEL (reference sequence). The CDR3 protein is CASTDRGANEKLFF. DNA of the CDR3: TGTGCCAGCACGGACAGGGGGGCTAATGAAAAACTGTTTTTT.

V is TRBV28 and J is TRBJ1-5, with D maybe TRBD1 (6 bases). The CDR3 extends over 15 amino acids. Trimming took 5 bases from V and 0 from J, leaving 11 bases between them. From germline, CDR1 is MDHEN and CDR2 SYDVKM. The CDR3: CASSPGGASNQPQHF. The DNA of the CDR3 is TGTGCCAGCAGTCCGGGGGGGGCTAGCAATCAGCCCCAGCATTTT.

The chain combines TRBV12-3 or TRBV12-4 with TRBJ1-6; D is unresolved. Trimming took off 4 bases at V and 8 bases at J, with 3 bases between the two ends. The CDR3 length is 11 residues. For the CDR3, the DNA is TGTGCCAGCAGTTCGGATTCACCCCTCCACTTT. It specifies CASSSDSPLHF.

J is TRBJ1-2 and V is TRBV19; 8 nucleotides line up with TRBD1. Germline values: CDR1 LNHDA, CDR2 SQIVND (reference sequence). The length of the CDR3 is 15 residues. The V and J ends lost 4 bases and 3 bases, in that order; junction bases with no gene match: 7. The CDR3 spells CASSNTGTGYYGYTF. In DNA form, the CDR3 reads TGTGCCAGTAGTAATACCGGGACAGGCTACTATGGCTACACCTTC. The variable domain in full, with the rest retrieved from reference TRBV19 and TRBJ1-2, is DGGITQSPKYLFRKEGQNVTLSCEQNLNHDAMYWYRQDPGQGLRLIYYSQIVNDFQKGDIAEGYSVSREKKESFPLTVTSAQKNPTAFYLCASSNTGTGYYGYTFGSGTRLTVV.

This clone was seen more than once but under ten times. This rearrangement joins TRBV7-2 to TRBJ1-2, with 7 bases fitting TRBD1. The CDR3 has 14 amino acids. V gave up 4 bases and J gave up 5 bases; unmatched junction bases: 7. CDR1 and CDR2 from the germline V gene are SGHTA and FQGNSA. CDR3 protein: CASSSPGTVYGYTF. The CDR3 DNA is TGTGCCAGCAGCTCTCCCGGGACAGTTTATGGCTACACCTTC. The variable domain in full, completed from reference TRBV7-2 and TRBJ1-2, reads GAGVSQSPSNKVTEKGKDVELRCDPISGHTALYWYRQSLGQGLEFLIYFQGNSAPDKSGLPSDRFSAERTGGSVSTLTIQRTQQEDSAVYLCASSSPGTVYGYTFGSGTRLTVV.

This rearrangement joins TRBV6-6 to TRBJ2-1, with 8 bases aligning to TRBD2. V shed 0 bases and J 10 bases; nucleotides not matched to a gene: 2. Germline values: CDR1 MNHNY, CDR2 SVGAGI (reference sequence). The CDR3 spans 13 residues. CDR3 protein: CASSYSLAGEQFF. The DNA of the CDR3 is TGTGCCAGCAGTTACTCTTTAGCGGGAGAGCAGTTCTTC.

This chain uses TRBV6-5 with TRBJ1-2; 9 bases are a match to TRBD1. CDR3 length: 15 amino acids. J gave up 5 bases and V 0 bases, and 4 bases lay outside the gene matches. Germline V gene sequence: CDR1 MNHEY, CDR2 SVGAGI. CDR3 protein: CASSYSGTGTYGYTF. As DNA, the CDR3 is TGTGCCAGCAGTTACTCGGGGACAGGGACATATGGCTACACCTTC.

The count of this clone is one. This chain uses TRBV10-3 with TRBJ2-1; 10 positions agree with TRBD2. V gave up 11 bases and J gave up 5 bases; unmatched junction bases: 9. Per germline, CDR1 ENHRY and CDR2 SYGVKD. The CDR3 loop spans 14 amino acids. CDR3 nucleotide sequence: TGTGCCTCGCTTGGCACTAGCGGGAACAATGAGCAGTTCTTC. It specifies CASLGTSGNNEQFF.

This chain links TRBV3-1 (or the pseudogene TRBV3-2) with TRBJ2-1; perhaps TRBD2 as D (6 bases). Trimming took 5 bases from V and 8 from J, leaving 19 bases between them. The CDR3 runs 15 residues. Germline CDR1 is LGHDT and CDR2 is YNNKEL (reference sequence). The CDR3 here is CASSEPGLLEDEQFF. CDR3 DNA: TGTGCCAGCAGCGAACCGGGACTCCTTGAAGATGAGCAGTTCTTC.